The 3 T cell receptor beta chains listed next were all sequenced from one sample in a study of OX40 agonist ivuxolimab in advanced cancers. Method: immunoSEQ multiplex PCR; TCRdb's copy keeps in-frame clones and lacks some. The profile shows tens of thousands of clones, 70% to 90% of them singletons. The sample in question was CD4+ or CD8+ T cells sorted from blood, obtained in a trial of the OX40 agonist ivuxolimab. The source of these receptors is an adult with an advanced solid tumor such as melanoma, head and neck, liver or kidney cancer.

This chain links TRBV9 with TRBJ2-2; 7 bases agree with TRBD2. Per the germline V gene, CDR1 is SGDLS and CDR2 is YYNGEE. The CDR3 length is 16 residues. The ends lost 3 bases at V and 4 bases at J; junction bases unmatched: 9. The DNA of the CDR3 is TGTGCCAGCAGCGCTGGGGGGGAGATGCCCACCGGGGAGCTGTTTTTT. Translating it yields CASSAGGEMPTGELFF.

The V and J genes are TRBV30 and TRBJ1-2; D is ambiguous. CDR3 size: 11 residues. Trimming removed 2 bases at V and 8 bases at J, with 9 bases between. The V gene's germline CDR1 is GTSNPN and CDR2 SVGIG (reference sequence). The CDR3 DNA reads TGTGCCTGGAGTTCATTAGACGGCTACACCTTC. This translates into CAWSSLDGYTF.

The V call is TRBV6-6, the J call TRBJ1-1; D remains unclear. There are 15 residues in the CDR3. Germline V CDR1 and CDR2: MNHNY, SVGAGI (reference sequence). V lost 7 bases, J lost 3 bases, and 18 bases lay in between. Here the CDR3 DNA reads TGTGCCAGCATTTTACGGGGTGTTGGGGACACTGAAGCTTTCTTT. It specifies CASILRGVGDTEAFF.